The 28 T cell receptor beta chains below were found in one sample sequenced in a study of Tregs in tolerant kidney transplant recipients. Mixed chimerism was transient after nonmyeloablative marrow transplants from related graft donors. Measured with immunoSEQ multiplex PCR; TCRdb has only the in-frame clones, and not every one. The sample has around 50,000 clones, roughly nine tenths seen once; the top ten hold roughly a sixth. The source material was CD8+ T cells from blood (PBMCs), sampled 12 months after the transplant. These receptors were collected from a human patient who received a combined kidney and bone marrow transplant. Some T cells may have originated in the graft donor.

This rearrangement joins TRBV5-6 to TRBJ2-7, with 7 bases matching TRBD1. The germline V gene encodes CDR1 SGHDT and CDR2 YYEEEE. J lost 3 bases, V lost 3 bases, and 9 bases had no gene match. This CDR3 comprises 15 residues. The CDR3 here is CASSWTRDRSYEQYF. In nucleotides, the CDR3 is TGTGCCAGCAGCTGGACCCGGGACAGAAGCTACGAGCAGTACTTC.

The rearrangement links TRBV7-6 to TRBJ2-2; D is uncertain. Germline V gene sequence: CDR1 SGHVS, CDR2 FNYEAQ. The V and J ends lost 1 base and 2 bases respectively, with 5 bases between them. The CDR3 contains 14 residues. The CDR3 region has the DNA TGTGCCAGCAGCTTAGGCGGAAACACCGGGGAGCTGTTTTTT. It codes for CASSLGGNTGELFF.

V is TRBV7-9 and J is TRBJ1-5, with D possibly matching TRBD1 (5 bases). Germline assignment: CDR1 SEHNR and CDR2 FQNEAQ (reference sequence). Trimming took off 5 bases at V and 5 bases at J, with 19 bases between the two ends. CDR3 size: 16 residues. The CDR3 nucleotides are TGTGCCAGCAGCCCCCTTTCCCCGACAGTTGATCAGCCCCAGCATTTT. Amino acids: CASSPLSPTVDQPQHF.

With respect to this clone: The sample has other DNA sequences that encode this CDR3 too. The chain recombines TRBV19 with TRBJ2-1; 8 bases fit TRBD2. Trimming at V came to 11 bases and at J to 9 bases, leaving 12 bases not matched to a gene. The CDR3 extends over 13 amino acids. The V gene's germline CDR1 is LNHDA and CDR2 SQIVND (reference sequence). CDR3: CAPLGRAAGEQFF. CDR3 nucleotide sequence: TGTGCCCCACTCGGGAGGGCCGCTGGTGAGCAGTTCTTC.

This chain uses TRBV2 with TRBJ2-7, with 12 nucleotides matching TRBD2. This CDR3 region has 15 residues. CDR1 is SNHLY and CDR2 is FYNNEI in the germline V gene. The V gene end was trimmed by 6 bases and the J gene end by 0 bases; junction bases not matched to a gene: 3. CDR3 DNA: TGTGCCAGCAGCACTAGCGGGGGGAGCTCCTACGAGCAGTACTTC. It encodes CASSTSGGSSYEQYF.

This chain uses TRBV7-2 with TRBJ2-7; D perhaps matches TRBD2 (6 bases). The CDR3 runs 16 residues. Per the germline V gene, CDR1 is SGHTA and CDR2 is FQGNSA. The V gene lost 1 base and the J gene lost 4 bases, with 17 bases spanning the gap. CDR3 sequence reads: CASSLVFSGGLYEQYF. The CDR3 nucleotides read TGTGCCAGCAGCTTAGTTTTTAGTGGGGGGTTATACGAGCAGTACTTC.

V and J are TRBV16 and TRBJ2-5; TRBD2 aligns across 7 bases. This CDR3 is 17 amino acids long. Looked up from germline, CDR1 is KGHSY and CDR2 is FQNENV. The V gene end was trimmed by 2 bases and the J gene end by 1 base; junction bases not matched to a gene: 10. In nucleotides, the CDR3 is TGTGCCAGCAGCCAACTACTTCCTGGGGAGGGCCAAGAGACCCAGTACTTC. This encodes CASSQLLPGEGQETQYF.

The chain employs TRBV7-2 and TRBJ2-2, with D hard to call. From germline, CDR1 is SGHTA and CDR2 FQGNSA. The CDR3 is made up of 13 amino acids. V was trimmed by 5 bases and J by 5 bases, leaving 9 bases between them. CDR3 amino acids: CASSPIATGELFF. The CDR3 bases are TGTGCCAGCAGCCCAATAGCAACCGGGGAGCTGTTTTTT.

The CDR3 DNA reads as TGTGCCAGCAGTCCTCCGGCAGGGAACATATACGAGCAGTACTTC. Translated: CASSPPAGNIYEQYF. This chain uses TRBV6-1 with TRBJ2-7; TRBD1 might be the D (5 bases). The CDR3 covers 15 residues. Germline V lookup: CDR1 MNHNS, CDR2 SASEGT. V gave up 5 bases and J gave up 4 bases, with 18 bases separating them.

V usage is TRBV27 and J usage is TRBJ2-5; 12 nucleotides match TRBD2. CDR1 and CDR2 from the germline V gene are MNHEY and SMNVEV (reference sequence). The CDR3 extends over 16 amino acids. V was pared by 3 bases and J by 5 bases, with 7 bases of the junction left unmatched. For the CDR3, the DNA is TGTGCCAGCAGTTTTTTGCTAGCGGGAGGGCCCGAGACCCAGTACTTC. Translation gives CASSFLLAGGPETQYF.

The genes are TRBV19 and TRBJ2-7; 12 nucleotides align to TRBD2. This CDR3 comprises 15 residues. V lost 4 bases to trimming and J lost 4 bases; unmatched junction nucleotides: 5. Germline assignment: CDR1 LNHDA and CDR2 SQIVND (reference sequence). The CDR3 DNA sequence: TGTGCCAGTAGTACCGGACTAGCGGGGATTTACGAGCAGTACTTC. This translates into CASSTGLAGIYEQYF. The full variable domain, rest sourced from reference TRBV19 and TRBJ2-7, is DGGITQSPKYLFRKEGQNVTLSCEQNLNHDAMYWYRQDPGQGLRLIYYSQIVNDFQKGDIAEGYSVSREKKESFPLTVTSAQKNPTAFYLCASSTGLAGIYEQYFGPGTRLTVT.

The chain is built from TRBV25-1 and TRBJ2-5, with D unclear. Germline values: CDR1 MGHDK, CDR2 SYGVNS. Trimming removed 10 bases at V and 2 bases at J, with 5 bases between. There are 10 residues in the CDR3. The CDR3, as DNA: TGTGCCACCCAGCAAGAGACCCAGTACTTC. This gives the protein CATQQETQYF.

CDR3 nucleotide sequence: TGTGCCAGCAGCCTGGGTAGGAGGGACTACGAGCAGTACTTC. Amino acids: CASSLGRRDYEQYF. V and J are TRBV7-8 and TRBJ2-7, with a tentative D call TRBD2 (6 bases). The CDR3 consists of 14 residues. Trimming stripped 5 bases from V and 3 bases from J, with 14 bases between. Per germline, CDR1 SGHVS and CDR2 FQNEAQ.

The V gene is TRBV11-3, the J gene TRBJ2-3, with D maybe TRBD1 (6 bases). Per germline, CDR1 SGHNT and CDR2 YENEEA. CDR3 length: 15 amino acids. Trimming shortened V by 5 bases and J by 6 bases, and 18 bases separated the two germline ends. The CDR3 DNA reads TGTGCCAGCAGCGGGCAGGGGCCGCAGGTGGATACGCAGTATTTT. Protein product: CASSGQGPQVDTQYF.

The V and J genes are TRBV6-5 and TRBJ1-2; weak D call: TRBD1 (5 bases). The CDR3 length is 13 residues. Germline V gives CDR1 MNHEY, CDR2 SVGAGI. Trimming took off 6 bases at V and 8 bases at J, with 16 bases between the two ends. The CDR3 loop is CASSSDSILGYTF. CDR3 nucleotide sequence: TGTGCCAGCAGCTCCGACAGCATCTTAGGCTACACCTTC.

The count of this clone is one. The chain combines TRBV30 with TRBJ2-7; D is unclear. Trimming removed 1 base from V and 3 bases from J, with 4 bases in between. The CDR3 runs 11 residues. Germline lookup yields CDR1 GTSNPN and CDR2 SVGIG (reference sequence). CDR3 DNA sequence: TGTGCCTGGAGTGGCGTCTACGAGCAGTACTTC. Amino acids: CAWSGVYEQYF.

V usage is TRBV27 and J usage is TRBJ2-7, with TRBD1 matching 10 bases. The CDR3 contains 14 residues. Per the germline V gene, CDR1 is MNHEY and CDR2 is SMNVEV (reference sequence). Unmatched junction bases numbered 1, after V lost 3 bases and J lost 2 bases. CDR3 sequence: CASSLDRGTYEQYF. The CDR3 DNA reads TGTGCCAGCAGTTTGGACAGGGGGACCTACGAGCAGTACTTC.

This CDR3 is CASSLWTSGTYEQYF. The DNA of the CDR3 is TGCGCCAGCAGCCTATGGACTAGCGGGACCTACGAGCAGTACTTC. The chain employs TRBV4-1 and TRBJ2-7; 12 bases are shared with TRBD2. Germline-derived CDR1 and CDR2 are MGHRA and YSYEKL. This CDR3 is 15 amino acids long. Trimming removed 4 bases from V and 2 bases from J; junction bases left unmatched: 3.

The chain links TRBV11-3 to TRBJ2-5; TRBD1 aligns across 9 bases. CDR3 size: 12 residues. Germline assignment: CDR1 SGHNT and CDR2 YENEEA. The J segment lost 3 bases and the V segment lost 10 bases, leaving 3 bases of the junction unmatched. CDR3 sequence reads: CAIRTGEETQYF. The CDR3 DNA reads as TGTGCCATCCGGACAGGGGAAGAGACCCAGTACTTC. Full variable domain (rest looked up from reference TRBV11-3 and TRBJ2-5): EAGVVQSPRYKIIEKKQPVAFWCNPISGHNTLYWYLQNLGQGPELLIRYENEEAVDDSQLPKDRFSAERLKGVDSTLKIQPAELGDSAVYLCAIRTGEETQYFGPGTRLLVL.

In its sample, this clone was seen once. The chain is built from TRBV30 and TRBJ1-1; no reliable D call. V lost 2 bases and J lost 7, with 8 bases in between. From germline, CDR1 is GTSNPN and CDR2 SVGIG (reference sequence). This CDR3 comprises 11 residues. The CDR3 DNA is TGTGCCTGGAGTAATAACTTTGAAGCTTTCTTT. It specifies CAWSNNFEAFF.

V usage is TRBV14 and J usage is TRBJ2-3, with D perhaps matching TRBD2 (5 bases). The germline gives CDR1 SGHDN, CDR2 FVKESK. Trimming stripped 1 base from V and 0 bases from J, with 11 bases between. The CDR3 length is 16 residues. CDR3 in DNA: TGTGCCAGCAGCCAAGTTGTAGGGAGTAGCACAGATACGCAGTATTTT. Protein: CASSQVVGSSTDTQYF.

The chain employs TRBV13 and TRBJ2-7; 7 bases match TRBD1. Germline V gene sequence: CDR1 PRHDT, CDR2 FYEKMQ (reference sequence). V shed 3 bases, J shed 0 bases, and the junction held 14 bases outside the gene matches. The CDR3 runs 18 residues. CDR3 coding DNA: TGTGCCAGCAGCTTCGGGACAGCCATAAGCATTCCCTCCTACGAGCAGTACTTC. Translated: CASSFGTAISIPSYEQYF.

The gene calls are TRBV7-3 and TRBJ2-1; TRBD2 might be the D (5 bases). V lost 1 base and J 10 bases, leaving 11 bases between the germline ends. CDR3 length: 13 amino acids. Germline CDR1 is SGHTA and CDR2 is FQGTGA. The CDR3 reads CASSLIDYAEQFF. The CDR3 DNA reads TGTGCCAGCAGCTTAATCGACTACGCAGAGCAGTTCTTC.

The chain uses TRBV7-2 and TRBJ2-5; 9 bases match TRBD2. CDR1 and CDR2 from the germline V gene are SGHTA and FQGNSA. The V gene end was trimmed by 3 bases and the J gene end by 1 base; junction bases not matched to a gene: 3. The CDR3 is 15 amino acids. The CDR3 DNA sequence: TGTGCCAGCAGCTTGCTAGCGGGACGCCAAGAGACCCAGTACTTC. Its protein product is CASSLLAGRQETQYF.

The chain links TRBV9 to TRBJ1-3; D gene uncertain. Trimming removed 4 bases from V and 0 bases from J, with 5 bases in between. Germline V gene data show CDR1 as SGDLS and CDR2 as YYNGEE. The CDR3 is 13 amino acids. CDR3 DNA sequence: TGTGCCAGCAGCCCGAGCTCTGGAAACACCATATATTTT. Amino acids: CASSPSSGNTIYF.

The chain links TRBV9 to TRBJ1-1; D not resolved. The CDR3 runs 13 residues. CDR1 is SGDLS and CDR2 is YYNGEE in the germline V gene. Trimming shortened V by 3 bases and J by 6 bases, and 12 bases separated the two germline ends. The CDR3, as DNA: TGTGCCAGCAGCGCGAAGAGGGCACCTGAAGCTTTCTTT. It yields the protein CASSAKRAPEAFF. The complete variable domain, with remaining parts taken from reference TRBV9 and TRBJ1-1, reads DSGVTQTPKHLITATGQRVTLRCSPRSGDLSVYWYQQSLDQGLQFLIQYYNGEERAKGNILERFSAQQFPDLHSELNLSSLELGDSALYFCASSAKRAPEAFFGQGTRLTVV.

This chain uses TRBV28 with TRBJ1-1, with TRBD1 as a possible D gene (6 bases). The germline CDR1 and CDR2 sequences are MDHEN and SYDVKM. The CDR3 is made up of 15 amino acids. V lost 5 bases, J lost 1 base, and 14 bases lay in between. The CDR3 spells CASSPPDRTNTEAFF. As DNA, the CDR3 is TGTGCCAGCAGTCCCCCTGACAGGACGAACACTGAAGCTTTCTTT.

This chain uses TRBV15 with TRBJ1-2; D remains unclear. CDR1 and CDR2 (germline): LNHNV, YYDKDF (reference sequence). V gave up 5 bases and J gave up 0 bases, with 10 bases separating them. The CDR3 is 14 residues long. The CDR3 nucleotides read TGTGCCACCAGCGGTCACGGGACTAACTATGGCTACACCTTC. It yields the protein CATSGHGTNYGYTF.